One and the same sample provided the 14 T cell receptor beta chains below, sequenced in a study of shared clonotypes between healthy human individuals. The repertoire was sequenced with immunoSEQ multiplex PCR; TCRdb's copy has only in-frame clones and lacks some. Of about 1.5 million clones listed, roughly 96% are singletons. What was sequenced was naive CD4+ T cells sorted from blood. Subset indicated: CD45RA+ positively selected. These receptors were taken from a man younger than 45 in good health.

The chain is built from TRBV5-1 and TRBJ1-2; unclear D gene. Germline V gene lookup returns CDR1 SGHRS and CDR2 YFSETQ. The CDR3 is 13 residues long. With 4 bases removed from V and 8 bases from J, the gap between germline ends came to 15 bases. CDR3 sequence: CASSTDRAPGYTF. As DNA, the CDR3 is TGCGCCAGCAGCACGGATAGGGCGCCGGGCTACACCTTC.

The V call is TRBV19, the J call TRBJ2-4, with TRBD2 matching 11 bases. Losses at the gene ends were 7 bases for V and 2 bases for J; bases not matched to a gene: 4. The CDR3 consists of 15 residues. CDR1 and CDR2 (germline): LNHDA, SQIVND (reference sequence). The CDR3 sequence is CASNSGRAPKNIQYF. The CDR3 coding sequence is TGTGCCAGTAATAGCGGGAGGGCCCCCAAAAACATTCAGTACTTC. The full variable domain, in which reference TRBV19 and TRBJ2-4 provide the parts outside the CDR3, is DGGITQSPKYLFRKEGQNVTLSCEQNLNHDAMYWYRQDPGQGLRLIYYSQIVNDFQKGDIAEGYSVSREKKESFPLTVTSAQKNPTAFYLCASNSGRAPKNIQYFGAGTRLSVL.

The chain recombines TRBV7-9 with TRBJ1-2; 10 positions agree with TRBD1. The CDR3 consists of 15 residues. Germline trimming cut 0 bases from V and 6 bases from J; bases unmatched to any gene: 4. The germline CDR1 and CDR2 sequences are SEHNR and FQNEAQ (reference sequence). The CDR3 reads CASSLAGQGTDGYTF. The CDR3 DNA follows: TGTGCCAGCAGCTTAGCGGGACAGGGGACTGATGGCTACACCTTC.

The chain uses TRBV10-3 and TRBJ2-1, with D unresolved. CDR1 is ENHRY and CDR2 is SYGVKD in the germline V gene. The CDR3 runs 11 residues. V lost 6 bases and J 7 bases, leaving 7 bases between the germline ends. CDR3 residues: CAISRKNEQFF. The DNA of the CDR3 is TGTGCCATCAGCCGCAAGAATGAGCAGTTCTTC.

The chain has TRBV11-2 and TRBJ2-5; 8 bases agree with TRBD2. Germline loops: CDR1 SGHAT, CDR2 FQNNGV. V lost 2 bases and J lost 8; bases outside the gene matches: 13. This CDR3 comprises 16 residues. The chain's CDR3 is CASSLQGGASGYTQYF. In DNA form, the CDR3 reads TGTGCCAGCAGCTTACAAGGCGGGGCTAGCGGGTATACCCAGTACTTC. The full variable domain, with the rest looked up from reference TRBV11-2 and TRBJ2-5, is EAGVAQSPRYKIIEKRQSVAFWCNPISGHATLYWYQQILGQGPKLLIQFQNNGVVDDSQLPKDRFSAERLKGVDSTLKIQPAKLEDSAVYLCASSLQGGASGYTQYFGPGTRLLVL.

The rearrangement uses TRBV6-1 and TRBJ2-7; 8 bases fit TRBD2. CDR3 length equals 16 residues. Germline V gene lookup returns CDR1 MNHNS and CDR2 SASEGT. V gave up 3 bases and J gave up 7 bases; unmatched junction bases: 14. In nucleotides, the CDR3 is TGTGCCAGCAGTGAGACGAGCGGGAGAACGTGGGTAGAGCAGTACTTC. Translated: CASSETSGRTWVEQYF.

The CDR3 coding sequence is TGTGCCAGCAGCGTCGGATGGGCGGCGGGCGAAAACCAAGAGACCCAGTACTTC. Protein product: CASSVGWAAGENQETQYF. The chain uses TRBV9 and TRBJ2-5; TRBD2 might be the D (5 bases). V lost 2 bases to trimming and J lost 0 bases, with 20 bases between them. The CDR3 covers 18 residues. Germline lookup yields CDR1 SGDLS and CDR2 YYNGEE.

This sequence joins TRBV29-1 and TRBJ2-5; D is unresolved. The V gene's germline CDR1 is SQVTM and CDR2 ANQGSEA. The CDR3 contains 12 residues. V was trimmed by 2 bases and J by 2 bases, leaving 6 bases between them. In nucleotides, the CDR3 is TGCAGCGTTGAATCCCTACAAGAGACCCAGTACTTC. Translation gives CSVESLQETQYF.

The chain uses TRBV6-1 and TRBJ1-4; D is uncertain. CDR3 length: 15 amino acids. Germline V gene lookup returns CDR1 MNHNS and CDR2 SASEGT. The germline V and J ends were trimmed by 6 bases and 0 bases, with 11 bases remaining between them. The CDR3 DNA reads TGTGCCAGCAGGTTTAGTACAGCAACTAATGAAAAACTGTTTTTT. This gives the protein CASRFSTATNEKLFF.

The chain uses TRBV5-1 and TRBJ1-5, with 10 bases that match TRBD1. The junction had 1 base not matched to a gene; V was cut back by 3 bases and J by 7 bases. Germline V gene data show CDR1 as SGHRS and CDR2 as YFSETQ. This CDR3 has 13 amino acids. The CDR3 region has the DNA TGCGCCAGCAGCTCGGGACAGGGGCAGCCCCAGCATTTT. Translation: CASSSGQGQPQHF.

This sequence joins TRBV11-3 and TRBJ2-2; 10 nucleotides match TRBD1. V lost 6 bases, J lost 4 bases, and 11 bases stayed unmatched. Germline CDR1 reads SGHNT; CDR2 reads YENEEA. The CDR3 is made up of 17 amino acids. CDR3 residues: CASSRKAGTGVTGELFF. The CDR3, as DNA: TGTGCCAGCAGTCGAAAAGCCGGGACAGGGGTCACCGGGGAGCTGTTTTTT.

The chain employs TRBV5-6 and TRBJ1-2; 7 bases map to TRBD1. The junction had 5 bases not matched to a gene; V was cut back by 2 bases and J by 4 bases. The germline V gene encodes CDR1 SGHDT and CDR2 YYEEEE. The CDR3 runs to 14 residues. In DNA, the CDR3 is TGTGCCAGCAGCTTACAGGGGATGGGCTATGGCTACACCTTC. It encodes CASSLQGMGYGYTF.

The chain is built from TRBV7-2 and TRBJ2-7, with D unclear. The CDR3 has 12 amino acids. V lost 1 base, J lost 6 bases, and 7 bases lay in between. Per germline, CDR1 SGHTA and CDR2 FQGNSA. CDR3 residues: CASSLELTEQYF. The DNA for the CDR3 is TGTGCCAGCAGCTTAGAACTTACCGAGCAGTACTTC.

Regarding this clone: Other DNA variants within this sample encode the same CDR3. The genes are TRBV5-1 and TRBJ2-3; D remains ambiguous. This CDR3 is built from 13 residues. Germline CDR1 and CDR2: SGHRS and YFSETQ. V was clipped by 2 bases and J by 1 base, with 5 bases between them. The CDR3 is CASSFRGTDTQYF. The DNA of the CDR3 is TGCGCCAGCAGCTTTCGGGGCACAGATACGCAGTATTTT. The variable domain in full, completed from reference TRBV5-1 and TRBJ2-3, reads KAGVTQTPRYLIKTRGQQVTLSCSPISGHRSVSWYQQTPGQGLQFLFEYFSETQRNKGNFPGRFSGRQFSNSRSEMNVSTLELGDSALYLCASSFRGTDTQYFGPGTRLTVL.